What follows is one TCR beta chain and its context. These data belong to a study of human CD4 T cells and Enterobacteriaceae. Sorting took every CD4+ cell except CD45RA+CCR7+CD95- naive cells, reaching over 98% purity. Clones were sequenced by immunoSEQ multiplex PCR, and TCRdb holds only the in-frame ones, with some missing. The sample shows about 29,000 clones, approximately 80% of them seen only once. The source of this sequence is a human donor in good health. Sequencing was carried out using memory CD4+ T cells from blood.

The CDR3 sequence is CASSYSKRTPGGGYTF. CDR3 DNA sequence: TGTGCCAGCAGTTACTCGAAGAGGACGCCCGGCGGTGGCTACACCTTC. J is TRBJ1-2 and V is TRBV6-5; no reliable D call. This CDR3 region has 16 residues. CDR1 and CDR2 (germline): MNHEY, SVGAGI. V was pared by 0 bases and J by 7 bases, with 18 bases between.